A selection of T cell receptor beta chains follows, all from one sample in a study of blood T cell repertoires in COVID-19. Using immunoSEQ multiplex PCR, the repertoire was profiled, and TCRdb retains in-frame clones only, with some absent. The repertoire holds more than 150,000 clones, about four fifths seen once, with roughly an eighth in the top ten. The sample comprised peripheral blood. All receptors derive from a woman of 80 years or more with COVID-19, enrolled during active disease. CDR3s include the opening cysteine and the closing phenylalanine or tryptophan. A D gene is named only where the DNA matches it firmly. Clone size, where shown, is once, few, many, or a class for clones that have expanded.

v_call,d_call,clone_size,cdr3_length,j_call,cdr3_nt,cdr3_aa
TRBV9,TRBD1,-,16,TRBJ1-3,TGTGCCAGCAGCGTAGCAGGGGGCGCGTCGGGAAACACCATATATTTT,CASSVAGGASGNTIYF
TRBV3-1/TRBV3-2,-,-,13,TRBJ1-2,TGTGCCAGCAGCCAAGTTTACGGCTATGGCTACACCTTC,CASSQVYGYGYTF
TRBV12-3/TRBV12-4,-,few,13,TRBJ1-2,TGTGCCAGCAAACTGACAGAGAACTATGGCTACACCTTC,CASKLTENYGYTF
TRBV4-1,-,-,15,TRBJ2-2,TGCGCCAGCAGCCCCCGGCAGGGGAACACCGGGGAGCTGTTTTTT,CASSPRQGNTGELFF
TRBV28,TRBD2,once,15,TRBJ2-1,TGTGCCAGCAGTGGCGGGAGCAGCTCCTACAATGAGCAGTTCTTC,CASSGGSSSYNEQFF
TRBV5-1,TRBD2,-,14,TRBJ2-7,TGCGCCAGCAGCGCCGACCGGGGGGGGTACGAGCAGTACTTC,CASSADRGGYEQYF
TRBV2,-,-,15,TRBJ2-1,TGTGCCAGCAGCCGACAGGCCGCTAGCATCAATGAGCAGTTCTTC,CASSRQAASINEQFF
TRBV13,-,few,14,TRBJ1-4,TGTGCCAGCAGCCTACGGGGGAGCCTTGAAAAACTGTTTTTT,CASSLRGSLEKLFF
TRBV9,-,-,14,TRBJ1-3,TGTGCCAGCAGCCAACAGGGTTACGGAAACACCATATATTTT,CASSQQGYGNTIYF
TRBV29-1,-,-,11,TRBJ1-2,TGCAGCGTTGAGGGGACATTCGGCTACACCTTC,CSVEGTFGYTF
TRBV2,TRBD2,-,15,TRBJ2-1,TGTGCCAGCAGCCCGGGACTAGCAATCCCCGGGGTAGAGTTCTTC,CASSPGLAIPGVEFF
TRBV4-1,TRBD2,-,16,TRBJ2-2,TGCGCCAGCAGCCATCTAGGCGGGGGGGCTGGCGGGGAGCTGTTTTTT,CASSHLGGGAGGELFF
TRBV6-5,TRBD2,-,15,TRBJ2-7,TGTGCCAGCAGTAGGGGACTAGCGGGGATCTACGAGCAGTACTTC,CASSRGLAGIYEQYF
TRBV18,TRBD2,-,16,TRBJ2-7,TGTGCCAGCTCACCAGTCCATGGCGGGAGGGCCTACGAGCAGTACTTC,CASSPVHGGRAYEQYF
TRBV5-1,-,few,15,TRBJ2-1,TGCGCCAGCGCCACGACAGGAAGCTCCTACAATGAGCAGTTCTTC,CASATTGSSYNEQFF
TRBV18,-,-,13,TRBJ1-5,TGTGCCAGCTCACCGGACAGAAATCAGCCCCAGCATTTT,CASSPDRNQPQHF
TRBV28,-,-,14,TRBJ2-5,TGTGCCAGCAGTTTCGGGAGTGTTAGGAGCACCCAGTACTTC,CASSFGSVRSTQYF
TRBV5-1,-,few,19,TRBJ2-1,TGCGCCAGCAGCTTGGCCCGTGGCAGGGGATTTACCGGGAACAATGAGCAGTTCTTC,CASSLARGRGFTGNNEQFF
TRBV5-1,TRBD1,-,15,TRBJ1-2,TGCGCCAGCAGCTTTACAGGGGTCCCAAGCTATGGCTACACCTTC,CASSFTGVPSYGYTF
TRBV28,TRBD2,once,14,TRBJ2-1,TGTGCCAGCAGCCCAACTAGCGGGAGCTATGAGCAGTTCTTC,CASSPTSGSYEQFF
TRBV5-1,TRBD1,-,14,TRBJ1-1,TGCGCCAGCAGCGGACAGGGGGGAAACACTGAAGCTTTCTTT,CASSGQGGNTEAFF
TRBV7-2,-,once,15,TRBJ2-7,TGTGCCAGCATAATAAGTAGCGGTCTATCCTACGAGCAGTACTTC,CASIISSGLSYEQYF
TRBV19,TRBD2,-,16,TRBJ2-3,TGTGCCAGTAGTTTCATCACTACTAGCGGCACAGATACGCAGTATTTT,CASSFITTSGTDTQYF
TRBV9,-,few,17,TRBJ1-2,TGTGCCAGCAGCGTTGGTAGCTTTGGAGCGGCGATATATGGCTACACCTTC,CASSVGSFGAAIYGYTF
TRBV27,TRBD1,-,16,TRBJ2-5,TGTGCCAGCAGGAGTTACCGGGACAGGGTTCAAGAGACCCAGTACTTC,CASRSYRDRVQETQYF
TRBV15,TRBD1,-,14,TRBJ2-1,TGTGCCACCAGGGGGGACAGCCTATACAATGAGCAGTTCTTC,CATRGDSLYNEQFF